This is a list of T cell receptor beta chains from one sample in a study of T cells after yellow fever vaccination. TCRdb reprocessed the 5' RACE reads via MiXCR and lists one record per CDR3 protein. Seen here are about 73,000 distinct CDR3 sequences, around 7.7% observed once, and the top ten hold about 40%. The starting material was CD8+ T cells sorted from PBMCs, obtained on the day of the yellow fever booster vaccination. The receptor source for this set is a man aged 25 to 40 who received the YFV17D yellow fever vaccine. CDR3s include the opening cysteine and the closing phenylalanine or tryptophan. The D gene is left open where the match is weak. A row's size may be missing; if present it is once, few, many or a size class.

j_call	clone_size	v_call	d_call	cdr3_nt	cdr3_aa
TRBJ2-1	-	TRBV4-3	-	TGCGCCAGCAGCCAAGATGGGCAGTCCTACAATGAGCAGTTCTTC	CASSQDGQSYNEQFF
TRBJ2-1	many	TRBV3-1	-	TGTGCCAGCAGCCAAGGGTCAGGGTGGAATGGCAATGAGCAGTTCTTC	CASSQGSGWNGNEQFF
TRBJ2-1	few	TRBV24-1	-	TGTGCCACCAGTGATTTGCAGGACGCAAGCTACAATGAGCAGTTCTTC	CATSDLQDASYNEQFF
TRBJ2-2	many	TRBV29-1	-	TGCAGCGGTGGGGACACCGGGGAGCTGTTTTTT	CSGGDTGELFF
TRBJ2-7	-	TRBV7-9	TRBD1	TGTGCCAGCAGCGCAAGGGACAGGATATACGAGCAGTACTTC	CASSARDRIYEQYF
TRBJ1-2	-	TRBV5-1	-	TGCGCCAGCAGCTTGGTTTCCGGTCCCACCCGCGGCTACACCTTC	CASSLVSGPTRGYTF
TRBJ2-7	-	TRBV29-1	-	TGCAGCGTTCACGGGACGGTGGGGAACGAGCAGTACTTC	CSVHGTVGNEQYF
TRBJ2-1	-	TRBV5-4	-	TGTGCCAGCAACGATCCGGAAGGTGAGCAGTTCTTC	CASNDPEGEQFF
TRBJ2-7	many	TRBV7-9	-	TGTGCCAGCAGCTTAAACTACGAGCAGTACTTC	CASSLNYEQYF
TRBJ2-7	few	TRBV5-8	TRBD1	TGTGCCAGCAGCTGGTGGGGACAGGGGCTTGGCGAGCAGTACTTC	CASSWWGQGLGEQYF
TRBJ2-7	few	TRBV7-6	-	TGTGCCAGCAGCTTAGAATCCGAGACAGCATTCTACGAGCAGTACTTC	CASSLESETAFYEQYF
TRBJ2-1	many	TRBV12-3/TRBV12-4	-	TGTGCCAGCAGTCCTCCTCAGGCTAGTTCGCACCCGGACTATGAGCAGTTCTTC	CASSPPQASSHPDYEQFF
TRBJ2-2	-	TRBV4-1	-	TGCGCCAGCAGCCAAGAGTGGGGGGAGCTGTTTTTT	CASSQEWGELFF
TRBJ2-3	few	TRBV4-3	-	TGCGCCAGCAGCCAAGATAGGCAGGTCCCAGATACGCAGTATTTT	CASSQDRQVPDTQYF
TRBJ2-2	few	TRBV7-9	-	TGTGCCAGCAGCTTAGCGTATCTGACCGGGGAGCTGTTTTTT	CASSLAYLTGELFF
TRBJ2-4	few	TRBV9	TRBD2	TGTGCCAGCAGCCCCTCCGTTGGGGGGGGAAACATTCAGTACTTC	CASSPSVGGGNIQYF
TRBJ1-2	many	TRBV7-2	-	TGTGCCAGCAGCCACCCAGGAGACTATGGCTACACCTTC	CASSHPGDYGYTF
TRBJ2-7	-	TRBV29-1	TRBD1	TGCAGCGTTTCGGGACAGGGGGGATACGAGCAGTACTTC	CSVSGQGGYEQYF